The rows below give T cell receptor beta chains drawn from one sample of a study of blood T cell repertoires in COVID-19. Using immunoSEQ multiplex PCR, the repertoire was profiled, and TCRdb retains in-frame clones only, with some absent. The sample contains under 14,000 clones, around 75% of which appear only once. The sequenced sample consisted of peripheral blood. The receptors come from a man between 65 and 85 years old with active COVID-19. Both conserved end residues are part of each CDR3. Each record gives: V gene, D gene, clone size, J gene, CDR3 DNA, CDR3 protein. D genes are given only for firm matches. Some rows have no size entry. The others give once, few or many, or a class for an expanded clone.

>TRBV29-1|TRBD1|.|TRBJ1-3
TGCAGCGTTAAGACAGGGGGAAGAAACACCATATATTTT
CSVKTGGRNTIYF
>TRBV27|TRBD2|.|TRBJ2-1
TGTGCCAGCAGGTCAGGTAGCGGGGGATTCTACAATGAGCAGTTCTTC
CASRSGSGGFYNEQFF
>TRBV28|.|.|TRBJ1-4
TGTGCCAGCAGCGATCGGTTTTTTCGAAAACTGTTTTTT
CASSDRFFRKLFF
>TRBV5-1|TRBD1|.|TRBJ1-2
TGCGCCAGCAGCTCCGGGACAGGGGGCGTAATTTGGAAGTCGGATGGCTACACCTTC
CASSSGTGGVIWKSDGYTF
>TRBV6-4|TRBD2|.|TRBJ2-1
TGTGCCAGCAGTGACTCGTCCGGGGGGGTAAATGAGCAGTTCTTC
CASSDSSGGVNEQFF
>TRBV11-2|TRBD2|.|TRBJ2-3
TGTGCCAGCAGCTTCAGACTAGCCCCGCTCGTAGATACGCAGTATTTT
CASSFRLAPLVDTQYF
>TRBV27|TRBD1|.|TRBJ2-1
TGTGCCAGCAGTGATGGGACAGGGTTTTACAATGAGCAGTTCTTC
CASSDGTGFYNEQFF
>TRBV6-5|.|few|TRBJ1-4
TGTGCCAGCAGTTACGTCAGGAGGGACGAAAAACTGTTTTTT
CASSYVRRDEKLFF
>TRBV19|TRBD1|.|TRBJ2-3
TGTGCCAGTAGTGAGACAGGGAGTGCAGATACGCAGTATTTT
CASSETGSADTQYF
>TRBV3-1/TRBV3-2|.|.|TRBJ1-1
TGTGCCAGCAGCCGAGACAGGCATCCTGAAGCTTTCTTT
CASSRDRHPEAFF
>TRBV20-1|.|.|TRBJ1-5
TGCAGTGCTAGTTCCCGGGGGAGGTATTCGCCCCAGCATTTT
CSASSRGRYSPQHF
>TRBV27|.|few|TRBJ2-7
TGTGCCAGCAGTTTTTCAGGGAAGTCCTACGAGCAGTACTTC
CASSFSGKSYEQYF
>TRBV27|.|.|TRBJ2-7
TGTGCCAGCAGTTTATGGCCTCAGGGAGGAGAGCAGTACTTC
CASSLWPQGGEQYF
>TRBV5-5|.|.|TRBJ1-3
TGTGCCAGCACACAGTACTCTGGAAACACCATATATTTT
CASTQYSGNTIYF
>TRBV20-1|.|.|TRBJ2-1
TGCAGTGCTGACGACAGCAATGAGCAGTTCTTC
CSADDSNEQFF
>TRBV3-1/TRBV3-2|TRBD2|.|TRBJ2-2
TGTGCCAGCAGCCAATTCCTAGCGGGGGGAACCGGGGAGCTGTTTTTT
CASSQFLAGGTGELFF
>TRBV6-5|TRBD2|once|TRBJ2-1
TGTGCCAGCAGTTACTCGAGGCTAGCGGGGGGGGGTGAGCAGTTCTTC
CASSYSRLAGGGEQFF
>TRBV7-9|.|.|TRBJ2-5
TGTGCCAGCAGCTACAAGTACCAAGAGACCCAGTACTTC
CASSYKYQETQYF